Detailed here is one TCR beta chain. Original methodology: Amplified reference gene primers provided the basis for estimating nucleated cell counts. TCRdb's table, derived via immunoSEQ multiplex PCR, lists solely in-frame clones and lacks some. The D gene and trimming were derived from the DNA, and the V and J assignments and clone size from that table. The data contain 200,000 to 300,000 clones, around 86% of them seen just once; the ten biggest clones take up about 7.6%. This CDR3 is built from 14 residues. The germline V and J ends were trimmed by 7 bases and 5 bases, with 15 bases remaining between them. CDR1 and CDR2 from the germline V gene are LNHDA and SQIVND (reference sequence). This record belongs to a study of blood T cell repertoires in COVID-19. Study context: Some COVID-19 samples were acute and others convalescent; all came from the United States, Italy and Spain. Nucleic acid was either cDNA or gDNA, and it came from T cells, B-cell-depleted T cells, or PBMCs.

Specimen: peripheral blood. The receptor comes from a woman between 70 and 85 years old with active or convalescent COVID-19. The V gene is TRBV19, the J gene TRBJ1-5; TRBD1 might be the D (5 bases). CDR3 sequence: CASTIGWGDQPQHF. The CDR3 DNA reads TGTGCCAGTACAATTGGCTGGGGGGATCAGCCCCAGCATTTT.